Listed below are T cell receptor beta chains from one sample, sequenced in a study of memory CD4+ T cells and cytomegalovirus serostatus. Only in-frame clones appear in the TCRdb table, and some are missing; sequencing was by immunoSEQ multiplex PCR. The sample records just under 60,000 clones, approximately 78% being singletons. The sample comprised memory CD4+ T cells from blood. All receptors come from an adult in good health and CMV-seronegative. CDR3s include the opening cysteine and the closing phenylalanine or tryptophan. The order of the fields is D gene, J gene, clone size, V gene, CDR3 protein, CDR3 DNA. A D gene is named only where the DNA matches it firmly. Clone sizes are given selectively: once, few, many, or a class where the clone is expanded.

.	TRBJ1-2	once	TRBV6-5	CASRVQANYGYTF	TGTGCCAGCAGAGTGCAGGCTAACTATGGCTACACCTTC
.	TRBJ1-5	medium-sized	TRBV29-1	CSVAGQGGNQPQHF	TGCAGCGTTGCGGGGCAGGGTGGCAATCAGCCCCAGCATTTT
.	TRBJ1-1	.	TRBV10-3	CAISEDSGVAFF	TGTGCCATCAGTGAGGATTCGGGGGTCGCTTTCTTT
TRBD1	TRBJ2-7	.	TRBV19	CASSMADRGPYEQYF	TGTGCCAGTAGTATGGCGGACAGGGGACCCTACGAGCAGTACTTC
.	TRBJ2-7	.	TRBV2	CASKSGPSAYEQYF	TGTGCCAGCAAAAGCGGGCCCTCAGCCTACGAGCAGTACTTC
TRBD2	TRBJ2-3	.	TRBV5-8	CASSLGSGKSTDTQYF	TGTGCCAGCAGCTTGGGGAGCGGGAAGAGCACAGATACGCAGTATTTT
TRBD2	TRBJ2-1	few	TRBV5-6	CASSWRPSGRIYNEQFF	TGTGCCAGCAGCTGGAGGCCTAGCGGGAGGATATACAATGAGCAGTTCTTC
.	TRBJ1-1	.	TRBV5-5	CASSRVDQNTEAFF	TGTGCCAGCAGCCGGGTGGACCAGAACACTGAAGCTTTCTTT
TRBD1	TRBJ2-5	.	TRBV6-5	CASSYQGAGGQTQYF	TGTGCCAGCAGTTATCAGGGGGCCGGGGGACAGACCCAGTACTTC
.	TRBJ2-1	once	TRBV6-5	CASRDYRGLNEQFF	TGTGCCAGCAGAGATTATCGGGGCCTTAATGAGCAGTTCTTC
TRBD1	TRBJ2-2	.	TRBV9	CASSTRTGTGELFF	TGTGCCAGCAGCACCCGGACAGGGACCGGGGAGCTGTTTTTT
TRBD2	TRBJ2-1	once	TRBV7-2	CASSTRLAGYNEQFF	TGTGCCAGCAGCACCCGACTAGCGGGGTACAATGAGCAGTTCTTC
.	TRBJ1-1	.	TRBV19	CASREGWTEAFF	TGTGCCAGTAGGGAGGGGTGGACTGAAGCTTTCTTT
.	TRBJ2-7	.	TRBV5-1	CASSSPMTGSYEQYF	TGCGCCAGCAGCTCACCTATGACAGGCTCCTACGAGCAGTACTTC
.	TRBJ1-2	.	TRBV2	CASSELGKSNYGYTF	TGTGCCAGCAGTGAACTTGGGAAGAGCAACTATGGCTACACCTTC
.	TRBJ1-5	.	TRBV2	CASRLDSQGNQPQHF	TGTGCCAGCAGACTCGACAGTCAGGGCAATCAGCCCCAGCATTTT
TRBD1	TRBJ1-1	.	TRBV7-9	CASSIDRGHTEAFF	TGTGCCAGCAGTATCGACAGGGGGCACACTGAAGCTTTCTTT
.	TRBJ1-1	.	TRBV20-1	CSARGNTEAFF	TGCAGTGCCCGCGGGAACACTGAAGCTTTCTTT
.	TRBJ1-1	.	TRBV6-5	CASTQGNTEAFF	TGTGCCAGCACCCAAGGCAACACTGAAGCTTTCTTT
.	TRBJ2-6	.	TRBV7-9	CASSLPKGYGANVLTF	TGTGCCAGCAGCCTACCGAAAGGGTACGGGGCCAACGTCCTGACTTTC
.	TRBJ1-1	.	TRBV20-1	CSVKENTEAFF	TGCAGTGTTAAAGAGAACACTGAAGCTTTCTTT
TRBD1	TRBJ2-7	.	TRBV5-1	CASASLGDRSYEQYF	TGCGCCAGCGCTAGTCTGGGGGACAGATCCTACGAGCAGTACTTC
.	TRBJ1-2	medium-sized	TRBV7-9	CASSPPGEYGYTF	TGTGCCAGCAGCCCCCCGGGGGAATATGGCTACACCTTC
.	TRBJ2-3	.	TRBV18	CASSPQGLVETDTQYF	TGTGCCAGCTCACCACAAGGACTGGTCGAGACAGATACGCAGTATTTT
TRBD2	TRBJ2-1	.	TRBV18	CASSQNGLAGDEQFF	TGTGCCAGCTCTCAGAACGGACTAGCGGGAGATGAGCAGTTCTTC
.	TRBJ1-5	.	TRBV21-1	CASRPRAGGGNQPQHF	TGTGCCAGCAGACCCCGGGCGGGGGGCGGCAATCAGCCCCAGCATTTT
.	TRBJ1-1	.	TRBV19	CASIRIPGNTEAFF	TGTGCCAGTATTAGGATCCCTGGGAACACTGAAGCTTTCTTT
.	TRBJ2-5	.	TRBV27	CASSFRQDRQTQYF	TGTGCCAGCAGTTTCCGACAGGATAGGCAGACCCAGTACTTC
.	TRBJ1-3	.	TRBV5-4	CASSLDAGNRDTIYF	TGTGCCAGCAGCTTGGATGCGGGAAACCGGGACACCATATATTTT
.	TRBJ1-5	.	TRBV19	CASKVGQADNQPQHF	TGTGCCAGTAAAGTGGGGCAGGCCGACAATCAGCCCCAGCATTTT
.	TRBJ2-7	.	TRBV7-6	CASSLGDTTRSHEQYF	TGTGCCAGCAGCTTAGGAGACACCACCCGGAGCCACGAGCAGTACTTC
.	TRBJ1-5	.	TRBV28	CASSFFGNQPQHF	TGTGCCAGCAGTTTTTTTGGGAATCAGCCCCAGCATTTT
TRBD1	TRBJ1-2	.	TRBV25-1	CATEGQANYGYTF	TGTGCCACCGAGGGACAGGCTAACTATGGCTACACCTTC
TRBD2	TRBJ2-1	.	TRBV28	CASSPRVAGWKFF	TGTGCCAGCAGTCCCCGGGTAGCGGGGTGGAAGTTCTTC
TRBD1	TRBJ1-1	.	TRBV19	CASRLSPGQGGRTEAFF	TGTGCCAGTAGACTCAGCCCGGGACAGGGGGGAAGGACTGAAGCTTTCTTT
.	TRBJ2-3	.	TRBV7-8	CASSLSRAADTQYF	TGTGCCAGCAGCTTGTCAAGGGCCGCAGATACGCAGTATTTT
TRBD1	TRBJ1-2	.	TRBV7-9	CASSGQQGRGHGYTF	TGTGCCAGCAGCGGTCAACAGGGGAGGGGGCATGGCTACACCTTC
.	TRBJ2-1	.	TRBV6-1	CASRGGGLNEQFF	TGTGCCAGCAGAGGTGGGGGCCTCAATGAGCAGTTCTTC
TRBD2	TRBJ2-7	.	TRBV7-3	CASSLKAGEGEQYF	TGTGCCAGCAGCTTAAAAGCGGGAGAAGGCGAGCAGTACTTC
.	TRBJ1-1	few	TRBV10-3	CAIKPAGLNTEAFF	TGTGCCATCAAACCTGCAGGGCTGAACACTGAAGCTTTCTTT